This T cell receptor (beta chain) stems from a study of control samples from healthy donors and cancer patients. Assay used: immunoSEQ multiplex PCR; TCRdb lists only in-frame clones, some missing. The profile covers 70,000 to 80,000 clones, with about nine tenths appearing a single time and about 9.9% taken by the ten largest. Looked up from germline, CDR1 is GTSNPN and CDR2 is SVGIG (reference sequence). The CDR3 has 15 amino acids. Deletions cut 3 bases from V and 5 bases from J, with 16 bases between. The clonotype originates from a woman aged 45-59 years with colorectal cancer. The material sequenced was PBMCs. This chain uses TRBV30 with TRBJ1-4, with D unresolved. CDR3 loop: CAWRTGQLINEKLFF. The CDR3 DNA reads as TGTGCCTGGAGAACCGGGCAGTTGATAAATGAAAAACTGTTTTTT.